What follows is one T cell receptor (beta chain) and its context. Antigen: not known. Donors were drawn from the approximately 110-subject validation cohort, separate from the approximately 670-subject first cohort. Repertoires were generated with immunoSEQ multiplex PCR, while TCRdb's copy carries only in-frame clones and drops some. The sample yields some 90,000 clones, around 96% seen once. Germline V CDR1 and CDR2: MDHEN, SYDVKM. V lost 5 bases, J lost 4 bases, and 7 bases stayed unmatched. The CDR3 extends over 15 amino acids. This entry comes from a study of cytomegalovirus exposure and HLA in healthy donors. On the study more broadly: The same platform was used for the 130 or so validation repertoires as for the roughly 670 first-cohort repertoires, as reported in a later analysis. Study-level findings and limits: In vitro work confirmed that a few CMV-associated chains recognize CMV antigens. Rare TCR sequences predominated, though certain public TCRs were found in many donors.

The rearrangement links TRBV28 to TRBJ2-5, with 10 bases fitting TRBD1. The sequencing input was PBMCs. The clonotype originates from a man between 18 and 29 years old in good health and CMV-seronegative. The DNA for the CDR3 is TGTGCCAGCAGTCAGACAGGGGGCAAGGGAGAGACCCAGTACTTC. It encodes CASSQTGGKGETQYF.